This paragraph covers one TCR beta chain sequence. This sample was taken from a study of Tregs in tolerant kidney transplant recipients. Germline CDR1 reads LGHNA; CDR2 reads YSLEER. This CDR3 comprises 15 residues. Profiling relied on immunoSEQ multiplex PCR, and the TCRdb table lists in-frame clones only, not all of them. The data contain some 60,000 clones, around 88% of them singletons. Sequencing was done on a sample of CD4+ T cells from blood. The genes are TRBV4-3 and TRBJ2-5; 7 bases match TRBD2. The DNA end is a closer match to TRBJ2-7, so the J assignment may be wrong. The origin of this receptor is a human donor in good health. This chain's CDR3 is CASSQERGRAHEQYF. CDR3 nucleotide sequence: TGCGCCAGCAGCCAAGAACGGGGGAGGGCCCACGAGCAGTACTTC.